The 9 T cell receptor beta chains in this list originate from one sample, sequenced in a study of blood T cell repertoires in COVID-19. Some clones are missing from TCRdb's copy, which holds only in-frame ones; the method was immunoSEQ multiplex PCR. Of around 86,000 clones listed, 70% to 85% are singletons. Sequenced sample: peripheral blood. The source is a human donor in a cohort sampled during active COVID-19.

This clone has a handful of counts. The V and J genes are TRBV11-1 and TRBJ2-7, with 10 bases identical to TRBD2. Germline trimming cut 5 bases from V and 1 base from J; bases unmatched to any gene: 8. This CDR3 region has 16 residues. The germline V gene encodes CDR1 SGHAT and CDR2 FQDESV (reference sequence). CDR3 amino acids: CASSPRLAGNSYEQYF. DNA for the CDR3: TGTGCCAGCAGCCCGAGACTAGCGGGTAATTCCTACGAGCAGTACTTC. The entire variable domain, with the rest obtained from reference TRBV11-1 and TRBJ2-7, is as follows: EAEVAQSPRYKITEKSQAVAFWCDPISGHATLYWYRQILGQGPELLVQFQDESVVDDSQLPKDRFSAERLKGVDSTLKIQPAELGDSAMYLCASSPRLAGNSYEQYFGPGTRLTVT.

This chain connects TRBV4-1 to TRBJ1-5, with a tentative D call TRBD1 (5 bases). This CDR3 region has 13 residues. Germline CDR1 reads MGHRA; CDR2 reads YSYEKL. Trimming took 4 bases from V and 9 from J, leaving 13 bases between them. The CDR3: CASSRPGNWPQHF. The CDR3 DNA reads as TGCGCCAGCAGCCGCCCAGGGAATTGGCCCCAGCATTTT.

The gene calls are TRBV9 and TRBJ2-5, with a weak D call TRBD2 (5 bases). Germline CDR1 reads SGDLS; CDR2 reads YYNGEE. Trimming took 3 bases from V and 5 from J, leaving 14 bases between them. The CDR3 contains 14 residues. CDR3 sequence (DNA): TGTGCCAGCAGCGCGGGTCTTTGGGAGGAGACCCAGTACTTC. Amino acids: CASSAGLWEETQYF.

The chain employs TRBV18 and TRBJ2-7, with TRBD1 identical over 9 bases. CDR1 is KGHSH and CDR2 is LQKENI in the germline V gene. V shed 6 bases, J shed 4 bases, and the junction held 13 bases outside the gene matches. The CDR3 spans 16 residues. CDR3 in amino acids: CASSPTVSGQGYEQYF. The CDR3 DNA sequence: TGTGCCAGCTCCCCGACGGTCTCGGGACAGGGATACGAGCAGTACTTC. The full variable domain, its missing parts supplied by reference TRBV18 and TRBJ2-7, is NAGVMQNPRHLVRRRGQEARLRCSPMKGHSHVYWYRQLPEEGLKFMVYLQKENIIDESGMPKERFSAEFPKEGPSILRIQQVVRGDSAAYFCASSPTVSGQGYEQYFGPGTRLTVT.

The chain employs TRBV5-4 and TRBJ2-2; 12 bases are a match to TRBD2. The CDR3 runs to 18 residues. Trimming at V came to 1 base and at J to 4 bases, leaving 8 bases not matched to a gene. Germline CDR1 is SGHNT and CDR2 is YYREEE (reference sequence). CDR3 nucleotides: TGTGCCAGCAGCTTGTCTAGCGGGAGGGCCCAGGGCACCGGGGAGCTGTTTTTT. The encoded protein is CASSLSSGRAQGTGELFF.

The chain carries TRBV7-9 and TRBJ2-2, with TRBD2 matching over 11 bases. From germline, CDR1 is SEHNR and CDR2 FQNEAQ (reference sequence). J gave up 5 bases and V 1 base, and 6 bases lay outside the gene matches. CDR3 size: 17 residues. DNA for the CDR3: TGTGCCAGCAGCTTAGGGGCGGGACTAGCGGAAACCGGGGAGCTGTTTTTT. This sequence encodes CASSLGAGLAETGELFF.

The rearrangement uses TRBV6-5 and TRBJ1-3; D is uncertain. CDR3 size: 13 residues. Trimming pared 7 bases from V and 7 bases from J, leaving 14 bases between. CDR1 is MNHEY, CDR2 SVGAGI, per germline. CDR3 region: CASIPGGLNTIYF. CDR3 DNA: TGTGCCAGCATCCCGGGAGGATTGAACACCATATATTTT.

The gene calls are TRBV19 and TRBJ1-3; D uncertain. The CDR3 is 12 amino acids. Per germline, CDR1 LNHDA and CDR2 SQIVND (reference sequence). V was trimmed by 9 bases and J by 4 bases, leaving 10 bases between them. DNA for the CDR3: TGTGCCAGCCCCGGCGGGGGAAACACCATATATTTT. Protein: CASPGGGNTIYF.

The chain combines TRBV28 with TRBJ1-5; D unclear. The CDR3 is made up of 13 amino acids. V was clipped by 1 base and J by 7 bases, with 8 bases between them. Germline V CDR1 and CDR2: MDHEN, SYDVKM. The CDR3 DNA sequence: TGTGCCAGCAGTTTATCGGTGAGGCAGCCCCAGCATTTT. Protein: CASSLSVRQPQHF.